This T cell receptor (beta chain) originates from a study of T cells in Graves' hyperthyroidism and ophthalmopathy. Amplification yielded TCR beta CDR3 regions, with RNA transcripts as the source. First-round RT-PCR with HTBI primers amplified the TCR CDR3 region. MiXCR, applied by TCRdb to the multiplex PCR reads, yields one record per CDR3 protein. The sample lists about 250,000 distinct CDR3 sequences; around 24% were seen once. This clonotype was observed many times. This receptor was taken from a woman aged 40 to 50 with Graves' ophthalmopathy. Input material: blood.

The CDR3 DNA sequence: TGTGCCAGCGGGGGCTGGGAAAACTATGGCTACACCTTC. It encodes CASGGWENYGYTF. The chain combines TRBV25-1 with TRBJ1-2, with D tentatively TRBD1 (6 bases). The CDR3 is made up of 13 amino acids. Germline loops: CDR1 MGHDK, CDR2 SYGVNS. Trimming pared 8 bases from V and 2 bases from J, leaving 12 bases between.